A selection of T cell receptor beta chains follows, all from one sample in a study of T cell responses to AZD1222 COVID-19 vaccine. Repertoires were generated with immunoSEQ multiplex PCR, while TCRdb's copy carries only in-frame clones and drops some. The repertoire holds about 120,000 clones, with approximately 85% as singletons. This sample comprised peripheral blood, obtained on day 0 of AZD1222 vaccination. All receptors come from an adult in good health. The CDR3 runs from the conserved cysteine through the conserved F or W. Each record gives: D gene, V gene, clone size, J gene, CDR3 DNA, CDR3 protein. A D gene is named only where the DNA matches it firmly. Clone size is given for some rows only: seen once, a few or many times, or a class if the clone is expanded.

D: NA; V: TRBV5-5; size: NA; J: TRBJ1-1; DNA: TGTGCCAGCGGCTGGAGTCAGAGCACTGAAGCTTTCTTT; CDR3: CASGWSQSTEAFF
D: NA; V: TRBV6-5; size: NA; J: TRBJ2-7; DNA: TGTGCCAGCAGAAGTGGGGGTGTCTACGAGCAGTACTTC; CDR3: CASRSGGVYEQYF
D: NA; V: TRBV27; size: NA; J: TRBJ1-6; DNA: TGTGCCAGCAGCCCCCTCTTTGGGGGCCCGAAACCTAATTCACCCCTCCACTTT; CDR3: CASSPLFGGPKPNSPLHF
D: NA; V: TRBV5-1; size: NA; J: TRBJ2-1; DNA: TGCGCCAGCGCTATTAGTCCGGGGGACTACAATGAGCAGTTCTTC; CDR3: CASAISPGDYNEQFF
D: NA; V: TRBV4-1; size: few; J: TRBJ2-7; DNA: TGCGCCAGCAGCCAAGTACCGGGGTCCCCCTCCTACGAGCAGTACTTC; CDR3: CASSQVPGSPSYEQYF
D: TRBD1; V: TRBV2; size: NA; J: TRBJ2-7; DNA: TGTGCCAGCACCGAAGGTGGTGTCAGGGGGCCCTACGAGCAGTACTTC; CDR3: CASTEGGVRGPYEQYF
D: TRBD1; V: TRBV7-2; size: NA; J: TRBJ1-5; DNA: TGTGCCAGCAGCACTAGGACAGGTAATCAGCCCCAGCATTTT; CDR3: CASSTRTGNQPQHF
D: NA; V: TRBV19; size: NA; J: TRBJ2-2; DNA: TGTGCCAGTAGATCCGAGGGCGCGAACACCGGGGAGCTGTTTTTT; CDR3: CASRSEGANTGELFF
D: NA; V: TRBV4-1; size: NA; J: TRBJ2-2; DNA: TGCGCCAGCAGTGCTTTGGAGGTGAACACCGGGGAGCTGTTTTTT; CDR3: CASSALEVNTGELFF
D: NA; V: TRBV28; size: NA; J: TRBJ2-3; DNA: TGTGCCACCAGGCAGAGGGCGGGTAGCACAGATACGCAGTATTTT; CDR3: CATRQRAGSTDTQYF
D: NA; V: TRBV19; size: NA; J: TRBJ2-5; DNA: TGTGCCAGTAGTACTATAGGGGGGCAAGAGACCCAGTACTTC; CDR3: CASSTIGGQETQYF